This T cell receptor (beta chain) was found in a study of response to subunit inactivated influenza vaccine. Study-wide results and caveats: Authors suggested few new T cells are recruited by each seasonal influenza vaccination.

V was pared by 4 bases and J by 0 bases, with 16 bases between. Per the germline V gene, CDR1 is LGHDT and CDR2 is YNNKEL (reference sequence). The CDR3 is 16 residues long. TCRdb processed the RT-PCR reads anew with MiXCR; each CDR3 protein has one entry. The sample consists of under 800,000 distinct CDR3 sequences, roughly 14% of them appearing once. Ten or more counts support this clonotype. Its antigen is unknown. The rearrangement uses TRBV3-1 and TRBJ2-7; D might be TRBD1 or TRBD2, each matching 6 bases. The input for sequencing was PBMCs from blood, taken 14 to 15 days before vaccination. This clonotype was obtained from a man in his forties or fifties who received an inactivated influenza vaccine. The CDR3 region is CASSRFEGGSSYEQYF. The CDR3 coding sequence is TGTGCCAGCAGCCGTTTCGAAGGGGGGAGCTCCTACGAGCAGTACTTC.